The rows below give T cell receptor beta chains drawn from one sample of a study of blood T cell repertoires in COVID-19. Using immunoSEQ multiplex PCR, the repertoire was profiled, and TCRdb retains in-frame clones only, with some absent. The table records fewer than 500,000 clones, about nine tenths of them present only once. Sequenced material: peripheral blood. These receptors originate from a woman aged 25 to 39 with active or convalescent COVID-19. Each CDR3 is given with its conserved first and last residue. Each record gives: J gene, V gene, clone size, D gene, CDR3 protein, CDR3 DNA. The D gene is left open where the match is weak. A clone size is listed for some rows: how often the clone was seen (once, few, many), or a class if it is expanded.

TRBJ1-5	TRBV11-3	-	-	CAVRGGSNQPQHF	TGTGCCGTACGGGGGGGGTCTAATCAGCCCCAGCATTTT
TRBJ1-6	TRBV6-1	-	-	CASSELAPLHF	TGTGCCAGCAGTGAACTTGCACCCCTCCACTTT
TRBJ2-1	TRBV27	-	TRBD1	CASSLRDSSYNEQFF	TGTGCCAGCAGTCTCCGGGACAGCTCCTACAATGAGCAGTTCTTC
TRBJ1-6	TRBV6-6	few	-	CAIQATLNYNSPLHF	TGTGCCATCCAAGCAACCCTGAACTATAATTCACCCCTCCACTTT
TRBJ1-1	TRBV5-5	-	TRBD1	CASSFGQGQVAFF	TGTGCCAGCAGCTTCGGACAGGGCCAAGTGGCTTTCTTT
TRBJ1-6	TRBV23-1	-	TRBD1	CASSQQGAYSPLHF	TGCGCCAGCAGTCAACAGGGGGCTTATTCACCCCTCCACTTT
TRBJ1-5	TRBV6-5	-	-	CASSPISGSGQPQHF	TGTGCCAGCAGTCCAATTTCAGGGTCGGGTCAGCCCCAGCATTTT
TRBJ1-5	TRBV27	-	-	CASSYTGYNQPQHF	TGTGCCAGCAGTTATACAGGGTACAATCAGCCCCAGCATTTT
TRBJ1-3	TRBV28	once	-	CASSLGGRNTIYF	TGTGCCAGCAGTTTGGGGGGGCGGAACACCATATATTTT
TRBJ1-2	TRBV9	-	-	CASSPTTYNYGYTF	TGTGCCAGCAGCCCAACCACCTATAACTATGGCTACACCTTC
TRBJ1-1	TRBV6-5	-	-	CASSRYGQSNTEAFF	TGTGCCAGCAGCCGATACGGACAGTCAAACACTGAAGCTTTCTTT
TRBJ1-5	TRBV2	-	TRBD1	CASSDRGQMGNQPQHF	TGTGCCAGCAGTGACAGGGGGCAAATGGGCAATCAGCCCCAGCATTTT
TRBJ2-3	TRBV19	-	-	CASRQTGYLLTDTQYF	TGTGCCAGTAGACAAACAGGTTACCTCCTCACAGATACGCAGTATTTT
TRBJ2-3	TRBV5-1	-	TRBD2	CASSSYTSGTDTQYF	TGCGCCAGCAGCTCATATACTAGCGGAACAGATACGCAGTATTTT
TRBJ2-3	TRBV28	-	-	CASSRGGGDTQYF	TGTGCCAGCAGTAGAGGCGGTGGAGATACGCAGTATTTT
TRBJ2-2	TRBV7-8	few	TRBD2	CASSPSGGLVPFF	TGTGCCAGCAGCCCCTCGGGGGGTCTGGTCCCGTTTTTT
TRBJ1-1	TRBV3-1/TRBV3-2	-	-	CASSQDNGQVNTEAFF	TGTGCCAGCAGCCAAGATAATGGGCAGGTGAACACTGAAGCTTTCTTT
TRBJ1-2	TRBV19	-	TRBD1	CASSTGQLGYTF	TGTGCCAGTAGTACGGGACAGCTTGGCTACACCTTC
TRBJ2-3	TRBV19	-	TRBD2	CASSWAGGPDTQYF	TGTGCCAGTAGTTGGGCGGGAGGCCCAGATACGCAGTATTTT
TRBJ1-2	TRBV6-1	-	-	CASSESGVSYGYTF	TGTGCCAGCAGTGAATCGGGGGTAAGCTATGGCTACACCTTC
TRBJ1-1	TRBV29-1	-	TRBD1	CSVETADRAVNTEAFF	TGCAGCGTTGAAACCGCGGACAGGGCGGTGAACACTGAAGCTTTCTTT
TRBJ2-3	TRBV7-6	-	-	CASSLDLGTSTDTQYF	TGTGCCAGCAGCTTAGATCTCGGGACTTCAACAGATACGCAGTATTTT
TRBJ1-2	TRBV7-2	-	-	CASSLSSGVLHGYTF	TGTGCCAGCAGCTTATCGTCAGGGGTACTACATGGCTACACCTTC
TRBJ2-4	TRBV7-8	-	TRBD2	CASSLTHGVGRGVNIQYF	TGTGCCAGCAGCTTAACCCATGGGGTAGGGCGGGGGGTCAACATTCAGTACTTC
TRBJ1-5	TRBV9	few	-	CASSGGVLSNQPQHF	TGTGCCAGCAGCGGCGGCGTTCTTAGCAATCAGCCCCAGCATTTT
TRBJ2-7	TRBV4-2	-	TRBD2	CASSQLSGDSYEQYF	TGTGCCAGCAGCCAACTTAGCGGGGACTCCTACGAGCAGTACTTC
TRBJ2-5	TRBV10-3	-	TRBD2	CAISEAGVRETQYF	TGTGCCATCAGTGAGGCGGGGGTCCGGGAGACCCAGTACTTC
TRBJ2-1	TRBV5-4	-	-	CASSFLASSTNFNEQFF	TGTGCCAGCAGCTTCCTAGCGTCCAGTACTAATTTCAATGAGCAGTTCTTC
TRBJ2-7	TRBV19	-	-	CASSWGTREQYF	TGTGCCAGTAGCTGGGGGACACGCGAGCAGTACTTC
TRBJ2-3	TRBV5-1	-	TRBD2	CASSSTSGVLTDTQYF	TGCGCCAGCAGCTCTACTAGCGGGGTATTGACAGATACGCAGTATTTT
TRBJ2-5	TRBV7-8	once	-	CASSLRDLQETQYF	TGTGCCAGCAGCTTAAGGGACTTGCAAGAGACCCAGTACTTC
TRBJ1-1	TRBV19	-	TRBD1	CASRGQGNTEAFF	TGTGCCAGTAGGGGACAGGGGAACACTGAAGCTTTCTTT
TRBJ2-1	TRBV6-1	-	TRBD2	CASSEAGGLAFEQFF	TGTGCCAGCAGTGAAGCGGGGGGACTAGCCTTTGAGCAGTTCTTC
TRBJ1-2	TRBV6-5	once	TRBD1	CASEDRVTGGYTF	TGTGCCAGCGAGGACAGGGTGACGGGTGGCTACACCTTC
TRBJ2-7	TRBV15	-	TRBD1	CATSRERQGSYEQYF	TGTGCCACCAGCAGAGAAAGACAGGGCTCCTACGAGCAGTACTTC